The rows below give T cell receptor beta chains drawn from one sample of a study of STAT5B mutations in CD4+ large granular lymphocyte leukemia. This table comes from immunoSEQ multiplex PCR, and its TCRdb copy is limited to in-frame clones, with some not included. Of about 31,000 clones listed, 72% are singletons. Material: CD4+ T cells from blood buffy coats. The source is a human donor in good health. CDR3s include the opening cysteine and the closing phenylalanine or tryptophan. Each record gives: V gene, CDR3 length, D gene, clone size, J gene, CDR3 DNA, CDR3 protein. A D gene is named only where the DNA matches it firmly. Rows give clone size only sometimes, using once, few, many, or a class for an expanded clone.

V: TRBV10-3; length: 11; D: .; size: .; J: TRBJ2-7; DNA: TGTGCCATCAGTGAGATCGACGAGCAGTACTTC; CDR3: CAISEIDEQYF
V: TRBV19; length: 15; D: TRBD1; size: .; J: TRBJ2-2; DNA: TGTGCCAGTAGTATTCATGGGACAGACACCGGGGAGCTGTTTTTT; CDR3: CASSIHGTDTGELFF
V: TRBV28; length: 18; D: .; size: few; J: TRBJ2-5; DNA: TGTGCCAGCAGTTTCCAAACGGGACAAGACTTACTCCAAGAGACCCAGTACTTC; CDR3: CASSFQTGQDLLQETQYF
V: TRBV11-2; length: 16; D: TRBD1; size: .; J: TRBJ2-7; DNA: TGTGCCAGCAGCCCGAGTAGGAGGACAGGGTCCTACGAGCAGTACTTC; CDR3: CASSPSRRTGSYEQYF
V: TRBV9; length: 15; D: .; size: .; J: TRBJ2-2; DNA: TGTGCCAGCAGCGTAGATCCGGGGTTATCCGGGGAGCTGTTTTTT; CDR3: CASSVDPGLSGELFF
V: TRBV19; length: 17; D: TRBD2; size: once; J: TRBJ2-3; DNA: TGTGCCAGTCGGTCGACTAGCGGGGGCCCGAGCACAGATACGCAGTATTTT; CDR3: CASRSTSGGPSTDTQYF
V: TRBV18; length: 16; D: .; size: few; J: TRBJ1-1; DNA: TGTGCCAGCTCACCTAGAGCGATAACCATGAACACTGAAGCTTTCTTT; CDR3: CASSPRAITMNTEAFF
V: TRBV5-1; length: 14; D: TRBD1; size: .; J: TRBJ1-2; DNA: TGCGCCAGCAGCCAATACCGGACAGGGGGCGGCTACACCTTC; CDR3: CASSQYRTGGGYTF
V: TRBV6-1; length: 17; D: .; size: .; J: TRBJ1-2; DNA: TGTGCCAGCAGTGAAGCGATAGGGGGTGGGCGCCACTATGGCTACACCTTC; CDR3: CASSEAIGGGRHYGYTF
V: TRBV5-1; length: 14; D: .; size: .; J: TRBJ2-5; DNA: TGCGCCAGCAGCTTGGCCTCGCGACAAGAGACCCAGTACTTC; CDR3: CASSLASRQETQYF
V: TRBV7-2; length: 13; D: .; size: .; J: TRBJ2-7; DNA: TGTGCCAGCAGCTTATCTGACATCTACGAGCAGTACTTC; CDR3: CASSLSDIYEQYF
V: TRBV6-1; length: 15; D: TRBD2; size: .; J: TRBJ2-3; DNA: TGTGCCAGCAATATAGCGGGGGGGGTCACAGATACGCAGTATTTT; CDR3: CASNIAGGVTDTQYF
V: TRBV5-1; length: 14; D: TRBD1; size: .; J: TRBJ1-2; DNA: TGCGCCAGCAGCGCCGGGACAGGGAACTATGGCTACACCTTC; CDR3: CASSAGTGNYGYTF